The present T cell receptor beta chain was sequenced within a study of Ad26.COV2.S vaccination and SARS-CoV-2 variants. Background on the study: Dosing was one shot or two shots 56 days apart.

V was cut by 0 bases and J by 3 bases, with 13 bases left in between. CDR1 is LGHNA and CDR2 is YSLEER in the germline V gene. The CDR3 consists of 16 residues. TCRdb's copy holds only in-frame clones and misses some; the assay was immunoSEQ multiplex PCR. The data show around 270,000 clones, around 88% seen once. Treatment given: about 20 received Ad26.COV2.S at low or high dose, single or two shots; 5 received placebo; per-sample allocation not given. Sampling was performed 63 days after the first vaccine or placebo injection. Expressing Wuhan-strain SARS-CoV-2 spike, an Ad26 vector served as the vaccine. Regarding the study as a whole: Vaccine and placebo groups showed comparable non-spike TCR breadth.

Concerning this clone itself: Its specificity is unknown.

V usage is TRBV4-3 and J usage is TRBJ2-3; D perhaps matches TRBD2 (7 bases). The sample in question was peripheral blood, obtained in a trial of Ad26.COV2.S vaccine versus placebo. The receptor was isolated from a person between 18 and 65 years old who received the Ad26.COV2.S COVID-19 vaccine or a placebo. CDR3 in amino acids: CASSQEVRGATDTQYF. In nucleotides, the CDR3 is TGCGCCAGCAGCCAAGAAGTTCGGGGGGCGACAGATACGCAGTATTTT.